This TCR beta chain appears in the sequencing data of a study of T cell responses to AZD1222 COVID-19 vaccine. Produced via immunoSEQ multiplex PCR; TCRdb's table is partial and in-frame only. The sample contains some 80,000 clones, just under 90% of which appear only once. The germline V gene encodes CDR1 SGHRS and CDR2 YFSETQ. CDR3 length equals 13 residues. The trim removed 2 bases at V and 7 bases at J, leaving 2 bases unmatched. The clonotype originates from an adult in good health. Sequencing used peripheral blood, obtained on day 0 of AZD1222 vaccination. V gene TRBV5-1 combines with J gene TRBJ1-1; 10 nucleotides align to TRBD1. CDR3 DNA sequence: TGCGCCAGCAGCTTAGGGACAGGGGTTGAAGCTTTCTTT. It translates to CASSLGTGVEAFF.